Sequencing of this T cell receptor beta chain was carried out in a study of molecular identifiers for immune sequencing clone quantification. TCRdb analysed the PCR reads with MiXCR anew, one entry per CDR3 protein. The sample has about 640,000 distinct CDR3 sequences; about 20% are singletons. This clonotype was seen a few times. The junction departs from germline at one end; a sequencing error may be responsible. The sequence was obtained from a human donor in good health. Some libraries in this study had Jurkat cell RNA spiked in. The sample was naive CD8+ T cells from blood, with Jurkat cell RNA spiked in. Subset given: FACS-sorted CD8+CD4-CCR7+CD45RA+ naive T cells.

CDR3 residues: CASSQDTQGGYEQCF. Written as DNA, the CDR3 is TGCGCCAGCAGCCAAGACACACAGGGCGGCTACGAGCAGTGCTTC. The chain joins TRBV4-1 to TRBJ2-7; tentative D call: TRBD1 (6 bases). CDR1 MGHRA and CDR2 YSYEKL come from the germline V gene. The CDR3 loop spans 15 amino acids.